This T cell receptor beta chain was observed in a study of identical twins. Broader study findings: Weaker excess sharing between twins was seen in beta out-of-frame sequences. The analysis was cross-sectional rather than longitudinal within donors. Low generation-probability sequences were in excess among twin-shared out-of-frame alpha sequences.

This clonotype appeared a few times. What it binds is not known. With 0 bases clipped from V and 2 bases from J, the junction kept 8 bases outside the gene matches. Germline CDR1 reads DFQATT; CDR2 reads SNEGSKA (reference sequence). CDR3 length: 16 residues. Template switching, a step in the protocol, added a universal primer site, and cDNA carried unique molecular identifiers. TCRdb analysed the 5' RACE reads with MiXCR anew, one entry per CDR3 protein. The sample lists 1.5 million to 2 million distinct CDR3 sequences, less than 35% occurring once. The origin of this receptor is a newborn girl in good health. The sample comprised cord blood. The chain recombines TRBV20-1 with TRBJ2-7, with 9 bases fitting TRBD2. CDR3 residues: CSARDLGGRATYEQYF. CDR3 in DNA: TGCAGTGCTAGAGATCTGGGCGGGAGGGCGACCTACGAGCAGTACTTC.